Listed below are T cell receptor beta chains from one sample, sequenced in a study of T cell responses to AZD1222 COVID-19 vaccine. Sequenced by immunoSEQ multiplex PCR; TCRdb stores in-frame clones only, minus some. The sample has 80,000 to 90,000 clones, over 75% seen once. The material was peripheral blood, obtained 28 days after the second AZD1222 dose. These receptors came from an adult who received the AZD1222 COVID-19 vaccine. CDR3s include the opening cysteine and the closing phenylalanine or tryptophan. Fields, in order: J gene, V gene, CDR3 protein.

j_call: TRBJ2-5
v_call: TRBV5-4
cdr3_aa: CASSRDYQETQYF

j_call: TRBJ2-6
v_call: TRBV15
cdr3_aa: CATSSHRGSGANVLTF

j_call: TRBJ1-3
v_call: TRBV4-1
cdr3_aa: CASSQDRRQTLSGNTIYF

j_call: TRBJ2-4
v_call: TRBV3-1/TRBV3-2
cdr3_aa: CASSLLRGATKNIQYF

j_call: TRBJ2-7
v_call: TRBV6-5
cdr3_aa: CASSRSGGSSYEQYF

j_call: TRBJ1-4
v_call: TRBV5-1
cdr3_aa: CASSPQGEKLFF

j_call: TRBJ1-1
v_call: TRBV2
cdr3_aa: CASTLQGNTEAFF

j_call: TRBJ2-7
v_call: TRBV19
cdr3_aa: CASSIDRGPYEQYF

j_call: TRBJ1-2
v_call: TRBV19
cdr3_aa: CASKVREGYGYTF

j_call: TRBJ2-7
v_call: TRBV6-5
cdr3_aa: CAGGEHFITYEQYF

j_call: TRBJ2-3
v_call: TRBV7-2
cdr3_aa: CASSRSGGRTDTQYF

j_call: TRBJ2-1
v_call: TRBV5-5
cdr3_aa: CASSPRVRVNEQFF

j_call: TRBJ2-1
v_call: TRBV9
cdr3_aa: CASSVAPSGGNEQFF

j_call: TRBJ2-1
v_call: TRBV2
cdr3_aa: CASSERQGASYNEQFF

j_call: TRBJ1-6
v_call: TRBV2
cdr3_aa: CASGSGQPNSPLHF

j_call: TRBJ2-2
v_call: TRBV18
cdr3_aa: CASSPQGDTGELFF

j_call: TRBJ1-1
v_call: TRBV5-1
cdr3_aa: CASSLVGGRAFF

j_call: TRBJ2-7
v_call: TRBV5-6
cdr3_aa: CASSAYDGYYYEQYF

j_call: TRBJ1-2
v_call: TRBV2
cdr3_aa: CASSERGQGFGYGYTF

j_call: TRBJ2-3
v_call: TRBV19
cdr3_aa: CASSFETSYTQYF

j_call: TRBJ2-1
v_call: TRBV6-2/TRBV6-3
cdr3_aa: CASSQPGLAGVQFF

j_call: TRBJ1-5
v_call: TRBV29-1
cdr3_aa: CSAGGAASNQPQHF

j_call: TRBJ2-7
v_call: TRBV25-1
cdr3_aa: CASSGNGGAYEQYF